Listed below are T cell receptor beta chains from one sample, sequenced in a study of T cells after posttransplantation cyclophosphamide. TCRdb's table, derived via immunoSEQ multiplex PCR, lists solely in-frame clones and lacks some. The sample includes about 34,000 clones, none of them occurring once. The sequencing sample was made of PBMCs. These receptor sequences come from a woman aged 50 to 60 in good health and a related stem cell transplant donor. CDR3s include the opening cysteine and the closing phenylalanine or tryptophan. Each record gives: J gene, D gene, clone size, V gene, CDR3 protein, CDR3 DNA. A D gene is named only where the DNA matches it firmly. Only some rows state a clone size, as once, few, many or a class for expanded clones.

j_call: TRBJ2-1
d_call: TRBD1
clone_size: many
v_call: TRBV6-2/TRBV6-3
cdr3_aa: CASSYLGQGGNEQFF
cdr3_nt: TGTGCCAGCAGTTACCTGGGACAGGGTGGAAATGAGCAGTTCTTC

j_call: TRBJ2-5
d_call: TRBD1
clone_size: few
v_call: TRBV6-1
cdr3_aa: CASRTGPGETQYF
cdr3_nt: TGTGCCTCGCGGACAGGGCCGGGAGAGACCCAGTACTTC

j_call: TRBJ1-2
d_call: TRBD1
clone_size: few
v_call: TRBV12-3/TRBV12-4
cdr3_aa: CASSPGGAYYGYTF
cdr3_nt: TGTGCCAGCAGTCCAGGGGGCGCATACTATGGCTACACCTTC

j_call: TRBJ1-1
d_call: NA
clone_size: many
v_call: TRBV7-3
cdr3_aa: CATTGRTEAFF
cdr3_nt: TGTGCCACCACAGGGAGGACTGAAGCTTTCTTT

j_call: TRBJ1-5
d_call: NA
clone_size: many
v_call: TRBV5-1
cdr3_aa: CASSSWADQPQHF
cdr3_nt: TGCGCCAGCAGCTCCTGGGCCGATCAGCCCCAGCATTTT

j_call: TRBJ2-7
d_call: TRBD2
clone_size: many
v_call: TRBV18
cdr3_aa: CASSKGLAGEYEQYF
cdr3_nt: TGTGCCAGCTCGAAAGGACTAGCGGGAGAGTACGAGCAGTACTTC

j_call: TRBJ2-1
d_call: TRBD2
clone_size: many
v_call: TRBV5-6
cdr3_aa: CASSPGTSGNEQFF
cdr3_nt: TGTGCCAGCAGCCCCGGGACTAGCGGCAATGAGCAGTTCTTC

j_call: TRBJ2-3
d_call: NA
clone_size: NA
v_call: TRBV30
cdr3_aa: CARQLVTDTQYF
cdr3_nt: TGTGCCCGACAGTTAGTAACAGATACGCAGTATTTT

j_call: TRBJ2-2
d_call: TRBD2
clone_size: many
v_call: TRBV19
cdr3_aa: CASKNLAGADTGELFF
cdr3_nt: TGTGCCAGTAAAAACCTAGCGGGAGCGGACACCGGGGAGCTGTTTTTT

j_call: TRBJ2-3
d_call: NA
clone_size: NA
v_call: TRBV5-1
cdr3_aa: CASIREGGTDTQYF
cdr3_nt: TGCGCCAGCATCCGCGAAGGGGGCACAGATACGCAGTATTTT

j_call: TRBJ1-4
d_call: TRBD1
clone_size: many
v_call: TRBV28
cdr3_aa: CASSTQGVDGEKLFF
cdr3_nt: TGTGCCAGCAGTACTCAGGGGGTGGATGGTGAAAAACTGTTTTTT

j_call: TRBJ1-1
d_call: NA
clone_size: many
v_call: TRBV4-2
cdr3_aa: CASSHVPTGSEEAFF
cdr3_nt: TGTGCCAGCAGCCATGTTCCGACAGGCTCAGAAGAAGCTTTCTTT

j_call: TRBJ1-2
d_call: NA
clone_size: many
v_call: TRBV9
cdr3_aa: CASSVVVGPEYGYTF
cdr3_nt: TGTGCCAGCAGCGTAGTTGTGGGGCCGGAGTATGGCTACACCTTC

j_call: TRBJ2-1
d_call: TRBD1
clone_size: few
v_call: TRBV12-3/TRBV12-4
cdr3_aa: CASSLWDREGNEQFF
cdr3_nt: TGTGCCAGCAGTTTATGGGACAGAGAAGGCAATGAGCAGTTCTTC

j_call: TRBJ1-1
d_call: TRBD1
clone_size: many
v_call: TRBV6-2/TRBV6-3
cdr3_aa: CASKMNTGGVWKSFF
cdr3_nt: TGTGCCAGCAAGATGAACACAGGGGGCGTCTGGAAATCTTTCTTT

j_call: TRBJ1-1
d_call: NA
clone_size: few
v_call: TRBV28
cdr3_aa: CASSPGQTVTEAFF
cdr3_nt: TGTGCCAGCAGTCCGGGACAAACCGTCACTGAAGCTTTCTTT